This T cell receptor beta chain was obtained from a study of read filtering for tumor transcriptome and immune sequencing. The overall study: Patients were 17 male and about 15 female, mean age 65.9 years, range about 45 to 85. General study findings and limits: Sorted CD138-negative bone marrow cells were not purified T cells. Compared with RNA-seq, IR-seq gave much higher clonotype depth and reliability.

From 300 to 400 ng of RNA, a library with molecular barcoded alpha/delta and beta/gamma adaptors was made. TCRdb recomputed calls from the reads with MiXCR, one row per CDR3 protein. The table includes some 130,000 distinct CDR3 sequences, approximately 13% detected once. This clonotype was seen a few times. The antigen is not known. Bone marrow was sampled from every patient at the time of active disease. V was trimmed by 7 bases and J by 4 bases, leaving 13 bases between them. CDR3 length: 13 residues. CDR1 and CDR2 (germline): MNHEY, SVGEGT. The sample was a population of CD138-negative cells sorted from bone marrow. The clonotype originates from a donor at least 40 years old with multiple myeloma. The V gene is TRBV6-2 or TRBV6-3, the J gene TRBJ1-1; no clear D. CDR3 coding DNA: TGTGCCAGCACCAGATCTTTCGGCACTGAAGCTTTCTTT. Translation: CASTRSFGTEAFF.